Here is one T cell receptor beta chain with its context. Antigen specificity is unknown. This entry comes from a study of vaccination effects on CD4 cells after COVID-19. Study at large: Participants completed two doses of the BNT162b2 or mRNA-1273 vaccine. Overall study findings and caveats: Marked clonal contraction was seen in infection- and vaccine-induced clones late after vaccination. In the study, convalescent patients were few, and early post-infection timepoints were absent.

J was trimmed by 3 bases and V by 6 bases; bases with no gene match: 4. This CDR3 has 15 residues. Per germline, CDR1 ENHRY and CDR2 SYGVKD. The table came from immunoSEQ multiplex PCR; TCRdb's copy has only in-frame clones and leaves some out. Altogether some 20,000 clones are present, around 76% being singletons, with the ten largest covering about 8.9%. Prior to sequencing, the ViraFEST assay stimulated PBMC with viral peptide pools, which expanded the antigen-specific CD4+ T cells. Following culture for about ten days, CD4+ T cells were isolated. The healthy vaccine recipients, who had no prior SARS-CoV-2 infection, showed negative nucleocapsid antibodies. Researchers swapped half the medium for IL-2 medium on both days 3 and 7.

Sequenced here: CD4+ T cells from PBMCs cultured with HCoV-NL63 spike peptides, sampled before COVID-19 vaccination. The chain employs TRBV10-3 and TRBJ2-1; 11 positions match TRBD2. The receptor was isolated from a human donor who received a COVID-19 vaccine. The CDR3 region is CAIRDSGGGYNEQFF. CDR3 DNA: TGTGCCATCAGGGATAGCGGGGGGGGCTACAATGAGCAGTTCTTC.